This T cell receptor beta chain derives from a study of neoadjuvant anti-PD-1 for oral cavity cancer. Whole-study context: Non-progressing patients received a fourth nivolumab dose near day 43, then surgery on days 50-56.

This clone has only a few counts. Repertoires were generated with immunoSEQ multiplex PCR, while TCRdb's copy carries only in-frame clones and drops some. This table holds about 37,000 clones, more than 35% found once. Noted time point: after neoadjuvant nivolumab, at surgical resection. This specimen consisted of tumor tissue, obtained after nivolumab (anti-PD-1) treatment. The TCR sequence derives from a person aged 40 to 85 with oral cavity squamous cell carcinoma.

The CDR3 nucleotides read TGTGCCAGCAGCTTAGTACCGGGAGGGTCCTACAATGAGCAGTTCTTC. It codes for CASSLVPGGSYNEQFF. This rearrangement joins TRBV11-3 to TRBJ2-1; 8 bases match TRBD2. The V segment lost 1 base and the J segment 1 base; nucleotides outside the gene matches: 3. Germline CDR1 reads SGHNT; CDR2 reads YENEEA. The CDR3 totals 16 residues.